The 26 T cell receptor beta chains given below trace back to one sample, sequenced in a study of neurological immune-mediated disorders. Using its own MiXCR run on the 5' RACE reads, TCRdb lists one record per CDR3 protein. The sample has 70,000 to 95,000 distinct CDR3 sequences; 17% are singletons. Sequencing was done on a sample of PBMCs. These receptors were taken from a woman in her thirties or forties in good health.

This clonotype was counted ten times or more. The chain carries TRBV20-1 and TRBJ2-3, with 8 nucleotides matching TRBD2. J gave up 3 bases and V 5 bases, and 10 bases lay outside the gene matches. Germline V gene sequence: CDR1 DFQATT, CDR2 SNEGSKA (reference sequence). The CDR3 loop spans 15 amino acids. Here the CDR3 reads CSAPRGGGMTDTQYF. The DNA of the CDR3 is TGCAGTGCTCCGCGGGGCGGGGGGATGACAGATACGCAGTATTTT.

As to this clonotype: Since a much larger clone is just one base distant, this may be a read error. This chain uses TRBV7-2 with TRBJ2-3; D call uncertain. Per the germline V gene, CDR1 is SGHTA and CDR2 is FQGNSA. The CDR3 has 14 residues. With 1 base removed from V and 5 bases from J, the gap between germline ends came to 10 bases. CDR3 sequence: CASSLGVSRDTQYF. CDR3 DNA sequence: TGTGCCAGCAGCTTAGGGGTGAGTAGAGATACGCAGTATTTT. The entire variable domain, with the rest obtained from reference TRBV7-2 and TRBJ2-3, is as follows: GAGVSQSPSNKVTEKGKDVELRCDPISGHTALYWYRQSLGQGLEFLIYFQGNSAPDKSGLPSDRFSAERTGGSVSTLTIQRTQQEDSAVYLCASSLGVSRDTQYFGPGTRLTVL.

This clonotype has a count of ten or more. This sequence joins TRBV2 and TRBJ2-3; possibly TRBD1 or TRBD2 for D (6 bases each). Germline V CDR1 and CDR2: SNHLY, FYNNEI. Trimming took off 7 bases at V and 6 bases at J, with 20 bases between the two ends. The CDR3 runs to 15 residues. CDR3 sequence reads: CASIGRGAPEDTQYF. DNA for the CDR3: TGTGCCAGCATCGGTAGGGGGGCTCCGGAGGATACGCAGTATTTT.

This clonotype occurred once. This clone may be a read error of a much larger clone one base away. V and J are TRBV3-1 and TRBJ2-2; tentative D call: TRBD2 (5 bases). This CDR3 has 12 amino acids. Germline CDR1 reads LGHDT; CDR2 reads YNNKEL (reference sequence). CDR3 nucleotides: TGTGCCAGCAACCAAGCCGTCGGGGAGATGTTTTTT. Translating gives CASNQAVGEMFF.

This clonotype was seen at least ten times. The rearrangement links TRBV5-5 to TRBJ2-6, with 13 bases lining up with TRBD2. Germline-derived CDR1 and CDR2 are SGHKS and YYEKEE (reference sequence). The CDR3 extends over 20 amino acids. V dropped 4 bases and J dropped 0; count of bases not matched to a gene: 10. The CDR3 DNA reads TGTGCCAGCAGCACAAGACTAGCGGGGGGCCCCATCTCTGGGGCCAACGTCCTGACTTTC. It specifies CASSTRLAGGPISGANVLTF.

A word on this clonotype: This CDR3 is missing its conserved last phenylalanine or tryptophan, likely due to a read error. The chain employs TRBV12-3 or TRBV12-4 and TRBJ2-7, with D maybe TRBD2 (5 bases). The CDR3 contains 14 residues. The chain's CDR3 is CASSLRRIQDDQYL. As DNA, the CDR3 is TGTGCCAGCAGTTTAAGGAGGATTCAGGACGATCAGTACCTC.

This clonotype was observed many times. V usage is TRBV5-6 and J usage is TRBJ1-1; D is possibly TRBD1 (5 bases). The V gene lost 3 bases and the J gene lost 4 bases, with 13 bases spanning the gap. From germline, CDR1 is SGHDT and CDR2 YYEEEE. The CDR3 runs to 14 residues. The CDR3 bases are TGTGCCAGCAGCTCCCCTGAGGGGTTCACTGAAGCTTTCTTT. It encodes CASSSPEGFTEAFF.

This clonotype was seen many times. V and J are TRBV6-5 and TRBJ2-5; 7 nucleotides agree with TRBD1. The germline CDR1 and CDR2 sequences are MNHEY and SVGAGI. The CDR3 sequence is 14 residues long. V gave up 6 bases and J gave up 1 base; unmatched junction bases: 5. The CDR3 nucleotides read TGTGCCAGCAGGTCCGGGACAGTCCAAGAGACCCAGTACTTC. Translating it yields CASRSGTVQETQYF.

This clonotype appeared many times. The chain is built from TRBV11-2 and TRBJ1-2; D ambiguous. V was pared by 2 bases and J by 8 bases, with 9 bases between. The CDR3 covers 12 residues. Germline V gives CDR1 SGHAT, CDR2 FQNNGV. DNA for the CDR3: TGTGCCAGCAGCTTACTGAACAGAGGCTACACCTTC. Its protein is CASSLLNRGYTF.

This clonotype showed up many times. The rearrangement uses TRBV12-3 or TRBV12-4 and TRBJ1-1, with D unclear. The CDR3 is made up of 17 amino acids. V lost 6 bases to trimming and J lost 1 base, with 21 bases between them. The CDR3 DNA reads TGTGCCAGCAGCCGCGTTACCCCCGGTACAGCGAACACTGAAGCTTTCTTT. It is translated as CASSRVTPGTANTEAFF.

With respect to this clonotype: At one end, the junction sequence differs from germline, possibly due to a read error. The chain combines TRBV10-2 with TRBJ2-7, with a possible D match to TRBD1 (5 bases). Germline CDR1 is WSHSY and CDR2 is SAAADI. The CDR3 runs 12 residues. Written as DNA, the CDR3 is TGCGCTAGCAGTGATGTCAGGGACGAGCAGTACTTC. Encoded protein: CASSDVRDEQYF.

This clonotype was picked up many times. This rearrangement joins TRBV5-6 to TRBJ1-5; 8 nucleotides line up with TRBD1. The junction had 3 bases not matched to a gene; V was cut back by 1 base and J by 6 bases. In germline, CDR1 is SGHDT, CDR2 YYEEEE. The CDR3 spans 14 residues. Written as DNA, the CDR3 is TGTGCCAGCAGCTTGAACAGGGGGATTCAGCCCCAGCATTTT. It translates to CASSLNRGIQPQHF. The full variable domain, its missing parts supplied by reference TRBV5-6 and TRBJ1-5, is DAGVTQSPTHLIKTRGQQVTLRCSPKSGHDTVSWYQQALGQGPQFIFQYYEEEERQRGNFPDRFSGHQFPNYSSELNVNALLLGDSALYLCASSLNRGIQPQHFGDGTRLSIL.

The rearrangement joins TRBV6-5 to TRBJ1-1; tentatively, D is TRBD1 (6 bases). V was clipped by 10 bases and J by 1 base, with 16 bases between them. The CDR3 consists of 14 residues. Per germline, CDR1 MNHEY and CDR2 SVGAGI. As DNA, the CDR3 is TGTGCCACCTCCCGGGGGCGGGCGAACACTGAAGCTTTCTTT. Translation gives CATSRGRANTEAFF.

V is TRBV7-8 and J is TRBJ2-1, with 14 bases identical to TRBD2. The CDR3 totals 21 residues. The V gene end was trimmed by 7 bases and the J gene end by 1 base; junction bases not matched to a gene: 18. CDR1 and CDR2 (germline): SGHVS, FQNEAQ. The CDR3 protein is CASTDLGGTSGGGGSYNEQFF. The CDR3 bases are TGTGCCAGCACCGACCTGGGGGGGACTAGCGGGGGCGGAGGGTCCTACAATGAGCAGTTCTTC.

Remarks on this clonotype: A much larger clonotype is one base distant, so this may be a read error. This sequence joins TRBV5-6 and TRBJ2-1; 11 bases are shared with TRBD2. From germline, CDR1 is SGHDT and CDR2 YYEEEE. The length of the CDR3 is 18 residues. The CDR3, as DNA: TGTGCCAGCCGGTCCGGGACTAGCGGCATTAGCTCCCACAATGAGCAGTTCTTC. This codes for CASRSGTSGISSHNEQFF.

Many counts were recorded for this clonotype. The chain joins TRBV3-1 to TRBJ1-1; no clear D. Trimming took off 1 base at V and 5 bases at J, with 8 bases between the two ends. This CDR3 comprises 13 residues. Germline assignment: CDR1 LGHDT and CDR2 YNNKEL (reference sequence). The CDR3 region is CASSQGAGTEAFF. The CDR3 DNA reads as TGTGCCAGCAGCCAAGGGGCAGGAACTGAAGCTTTCTTT.

This clonotype was picked up many times. The chain has TRBV7-2 and TRBJ2-5; 15 nucleotides align to TRBD2. The CDR3 has 17 amino acids. V shed 5 bases and J 7 bases; nucleotides not matched to a gene: 11. CDR1 is SGHTA and CDR2 is FQGNSA in the germline V gene. The CDR3 region has the DNA TGTGCCAGCAGCGCCAAAGGGACTAGCGGGGGGAGGGTGACCCAGTACTTC. This encodes CASSAKGTSGGRVTQYF. The variable domain in full, completed from reference TRBV7-2 and TRBJ2-5, reads GAGVSQSPSNKVTEKGKDVELRCDPISGHTALYWYRQSLGQGLEFLIYFQGNSAPDKSGLPSDRFSAERTGGSVSTLTIQRTQQEDSAVYLCASSAKGTSGGRVTQYFGPGTRLLVL.

This chain joins TRBV10-3 and TRBJ1-1, with D possibly matching TRBD1 (5 bases). The germline CDR1 and CDR2 sequences are ENHRY and SYGVKD. V lost 3 bases, J lost 0 bases, and 11 bases lay in between. This CDR3 has 15 residues. Here the CDR3 DNA reads TGTGCCATCAGTGATTCAGGGAAGGTGAACACTGAAGCTTTCTTT. Encoded protein: CAISDSGKVNTEAFF.

This clonotype showed up many times. This sequence joins TRBV12-3 or TRBV12-4 and TRBJ2-3; D is undetermined. This CDR3 region has 11 residues. Trimming left V 5 bases short and J 8 bases short, with 8 bases between. The CDR3 here is CASSPLFTQYF. The CDR3 DNA follows: TGTGCCAGCAGTCCCCTGTTTACGCAGTATTTT.

This clonotype occurred many times. The chain links TRBV5-5 to TRBJ2-1; D uncertain. V lost 0 bases and J 8 bases, leaving 6 bases between the germline ends. Germline V lookup: CDR1 SGHKS, CDR2 YYEKEE (reference sequence). The CDR3 is made up of 12 amino acids. In DNA form, the CDR3 reads TGTGCCAGCAGCTTGGTGCAGGATGAGCAGTTCTTC. Amino acids: CASSLVQDEQFF.

This clonotype appeared a few times. The chain combines TRBV28 with TRBJ1-5; 8 bases align to TRBD1. Germline V CDR1 and CDR2: MDHEN, SYDVKM. The V and J ends lost 2 bases and 7 bases, in that order; junction bases with no gene match: 7. This CDR3 region has 15 residues. The DNA of the CDR3 is TGTGCCAGCAGTTTAGGACAGGGAGGAGAACAGCCCCAGCATTTT. Amino acids: CASSLGQGGEQPQHF.

This clonotype was detected many times. The J gene is TRBJ2-7, the V gene TRBV4-3; TRBD2 aligns across 9 bases. The CDR3 runs 18 residues. V shed 1 base and J 0 bases; nucleotides not matched to a gene: 10. Germline assignment: CDR1 LGHNA and CDR2 YSLEER. CDR3 in amino acids: CASSQVRPSGDLSYEQYF. Here the CDR3 DNA reads TGCGCCAGCAGCCAAGTCAGGCCTAGCGGGGACCTCTCCTACGAGCAGTACTTC.

This clonotype was observed at least ten times. The gene calls are TRBV9 and TRBJ2-2; TRBD1 matches 7 bases. J gave up 3 bases and V 3 bases, and 5 bases lay outside the gene matches. The CDR3 loop spans 15 amino acids. CDR1 and CDR2 from the germline V gene are SGDLS and YYNGEE. CDR3 loop: CASSARQGHTGELFF. The CDR3 DNA is TGTGCCAGCAGCGCCCGACAGGGTCACACCGGGGAGCTGTTTTTT.

Of note for this clonotype: A read error is possible here, since a much larger clone lies one base away. The V and J genes are TRBV30 and TRBJ2-1, with D perhaps matching TRBD2 (7 bases). CDR1 and CDR2 (germline): GTSNPN, SVGIG (reference sequence). V was clipped by 5 bases and J by 2 bases, with 16 bases between them. This CDR3 comprises 15 residues. The CDR3 DNA follows: TGTGCCTGGCGTGACTGGGGGGGCCCCTACAATGAGCAGTTCTTC. This sequence encodes CAWRDWGGPYNEQFF.

This clonotype was detected many times. The rearrangement uses TRBV20-1 and TRBJ2-1; the D gene is possibly TRBD2 (5 bases). The CDR3 has 13 amino acids. Trimming pared 5 bases from V and 8 bases from J, leaving 16 bases between. The germline V gene has CDR1 DFQATT and CDR2 SNEGSKA (reference sequence). DNA for the CDR3: TGCAGTGCTGAGGGTAAATCAGAGGATGAGCAGTTCTTC. This translates into CSAEGKSEDEQFF.

Many counts were recorded for this clonotype. This chain links TRBV4-3 with TRBJ2-3; TRBD2 aligns across 8 bases. The V gene's germline CDR1 is LGHNA and CDR2 YSLEER. This CDR3 is 16 amino acids long. The V and J ends lost 4 bases and 0 bases, in that order; junction bases with no gene match: 6. The CDR3, as DNA: TGCGCCAGCAGCCCCCGGACTAGCCTAAGCACAGATACGCAGTATTTT. It specifies CASSPRTSLSTDTQYF.